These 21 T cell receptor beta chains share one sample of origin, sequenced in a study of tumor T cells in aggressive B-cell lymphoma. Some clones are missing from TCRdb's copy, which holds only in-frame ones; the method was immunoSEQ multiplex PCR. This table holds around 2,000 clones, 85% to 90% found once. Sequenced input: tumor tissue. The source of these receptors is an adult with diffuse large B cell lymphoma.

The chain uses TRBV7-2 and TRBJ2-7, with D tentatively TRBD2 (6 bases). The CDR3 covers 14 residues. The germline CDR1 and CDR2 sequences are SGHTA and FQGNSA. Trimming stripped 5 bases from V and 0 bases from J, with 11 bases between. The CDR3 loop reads CASSPGGSSYEQYF. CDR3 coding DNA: TGTGCCAGCAGCCCCGGGGGAAGCTCCTACGAGCAGTACTTC.

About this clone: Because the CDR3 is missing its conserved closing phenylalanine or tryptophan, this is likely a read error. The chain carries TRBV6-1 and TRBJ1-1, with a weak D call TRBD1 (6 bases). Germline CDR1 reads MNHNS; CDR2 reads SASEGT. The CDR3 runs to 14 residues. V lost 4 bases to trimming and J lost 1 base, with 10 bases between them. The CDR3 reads CASSASQGNTEAFL. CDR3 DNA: TGTGCCAGCAGTGCTTCACAGGGGAACACTGAAGCTTTCCTT.

The CDR3 DNA reads as TGTGCCATCAGTGAAGCAGGGCCAGGTCAGCCCCAGCATTTT. Its protein is CAISEAGPGQPQHF. The chain has TRBV10-3 and TRBJ1-5, with D maybe TRBD1 (5 bases). Germline CDR1 is ENHRY and CDR2 is SYGVKD. V lost 3 bases, J lost 6 bases, and 12 bases lay in between. The length of the CDR3 is 14 residues.

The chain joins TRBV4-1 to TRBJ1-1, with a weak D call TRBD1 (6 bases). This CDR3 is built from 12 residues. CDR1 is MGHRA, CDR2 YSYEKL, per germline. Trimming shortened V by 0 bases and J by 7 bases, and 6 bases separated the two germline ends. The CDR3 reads CASSQDRGEAFF. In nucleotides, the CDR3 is TGCGCCAGCAGCCAAGACAGGGGTGAAGCTTTCTTT.

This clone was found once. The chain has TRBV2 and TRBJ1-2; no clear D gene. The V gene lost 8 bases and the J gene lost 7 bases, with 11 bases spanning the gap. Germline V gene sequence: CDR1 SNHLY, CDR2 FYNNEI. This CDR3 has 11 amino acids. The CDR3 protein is CASQLGSGYTF. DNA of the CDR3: TGTGCCAGCCAACTCGGGTCTGGCTACACCTTC. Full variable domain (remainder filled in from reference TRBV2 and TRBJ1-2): EPEVTQTPSHQVTQMGQEVILRCVPISNHLYFYWYRQILGQKVEFLVSFYNNEISEKSEIFDDQFSVERPDGSNFTLKIRSTKLEDSAMYFCASQLGSGYTFGSGTRLTVV.

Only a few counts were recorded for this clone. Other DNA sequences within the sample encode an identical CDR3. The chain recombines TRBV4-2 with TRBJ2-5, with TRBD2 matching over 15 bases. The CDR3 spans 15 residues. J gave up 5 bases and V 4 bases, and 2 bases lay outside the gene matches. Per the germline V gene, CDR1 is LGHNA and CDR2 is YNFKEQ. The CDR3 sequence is CASSLGTSGGETQYF. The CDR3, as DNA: TGTGCCAGCAGCCTTGGGACTAGCGGGGGGGAGACCCAGTACTTC.

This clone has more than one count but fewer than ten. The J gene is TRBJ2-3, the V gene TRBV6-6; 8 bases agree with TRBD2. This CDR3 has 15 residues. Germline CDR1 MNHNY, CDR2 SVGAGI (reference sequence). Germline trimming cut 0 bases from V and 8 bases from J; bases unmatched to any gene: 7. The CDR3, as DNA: TGTGCCAGCAGTTACTCCAGCCTAGCGGGCGGTACGCAGTATTTT. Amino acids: CASSYSSLAGGTQYF.

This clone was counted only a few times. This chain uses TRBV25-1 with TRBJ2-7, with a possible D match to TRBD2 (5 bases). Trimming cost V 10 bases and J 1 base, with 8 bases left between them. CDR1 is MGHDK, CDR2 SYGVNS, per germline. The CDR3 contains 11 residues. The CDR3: CATAESYEQYF. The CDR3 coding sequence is TGTGCCACAGCGGAGTCCTACGAGCAGTACTTC.

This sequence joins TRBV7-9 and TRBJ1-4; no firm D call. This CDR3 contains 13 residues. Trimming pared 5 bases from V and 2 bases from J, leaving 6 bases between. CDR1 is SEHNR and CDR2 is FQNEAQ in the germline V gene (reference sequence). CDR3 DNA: TGTGCCAGCAGCCCTTTGACTAATGAAAAACTGTTTTTT. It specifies CASSPLTNEKLFF.

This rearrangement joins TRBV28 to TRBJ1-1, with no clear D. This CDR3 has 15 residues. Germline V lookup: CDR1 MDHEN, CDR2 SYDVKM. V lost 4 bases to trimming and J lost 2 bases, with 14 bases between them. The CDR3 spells CASSSSHFTNTEAFF. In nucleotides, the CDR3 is TGTGCCAGCAGTTCTTCCCACTTTACCAACACTGAAGCTTTCTTT. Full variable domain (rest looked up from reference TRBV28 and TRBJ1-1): DVKVTQSSRYLVKRTGEKVFLECVQDMDHENMFWYRQDPGLGLRLIYFSYDVKMKEKGDIPEGYSVSREKKERFSLILESASTNQTSMYLCASSSSHFTNTEAFFGQGTRLTVV.

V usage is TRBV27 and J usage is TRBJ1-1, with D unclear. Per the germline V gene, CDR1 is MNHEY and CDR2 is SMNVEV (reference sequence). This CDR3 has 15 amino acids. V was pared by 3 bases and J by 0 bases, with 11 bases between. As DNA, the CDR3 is TGTGCCAGCAGTTTTTATGGGCAGGTGAACACTGAAGCTTTCTTT. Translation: CASSFYGQVNTEAFF.

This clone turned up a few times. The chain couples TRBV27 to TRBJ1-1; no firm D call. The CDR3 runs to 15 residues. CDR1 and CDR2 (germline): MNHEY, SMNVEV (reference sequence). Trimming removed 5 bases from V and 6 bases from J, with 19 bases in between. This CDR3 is CASSRKAGGFSEAFF. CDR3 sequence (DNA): TGTGCCAGCAGTCGAAAAGCAGGAGGTTTCTCTGAAGCTTTCTTT.

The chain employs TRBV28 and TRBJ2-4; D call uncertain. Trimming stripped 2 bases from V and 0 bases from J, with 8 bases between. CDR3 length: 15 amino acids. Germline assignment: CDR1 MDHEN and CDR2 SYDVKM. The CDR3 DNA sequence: TGTGCCAGCAGTTTACCCCGGGTAGCCAAAAACATTCAGTACTTC. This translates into CASSLPRVAKNIQYF.

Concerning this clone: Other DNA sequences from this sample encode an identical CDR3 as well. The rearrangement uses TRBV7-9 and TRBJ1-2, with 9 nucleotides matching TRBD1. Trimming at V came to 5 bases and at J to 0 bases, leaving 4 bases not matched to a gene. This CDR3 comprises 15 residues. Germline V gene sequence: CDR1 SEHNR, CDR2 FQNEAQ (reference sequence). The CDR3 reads CASSNRDRANYGYTF. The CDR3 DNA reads TGTGCCAGCAGCAACCGGGACAGGGCTAACTATGGCTACACCTTC. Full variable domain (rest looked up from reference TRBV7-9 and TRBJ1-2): DTGVSQNPRHKITKRGQNVTFRCDPISEHNRLYWYRQTLGQGPEFLTYFQNEAQLEKSRLLSDRFSAERPKGSFSTLEIQRTEQGDSAMYLCASSNRDRANYGYTFGSGTRLTVV.

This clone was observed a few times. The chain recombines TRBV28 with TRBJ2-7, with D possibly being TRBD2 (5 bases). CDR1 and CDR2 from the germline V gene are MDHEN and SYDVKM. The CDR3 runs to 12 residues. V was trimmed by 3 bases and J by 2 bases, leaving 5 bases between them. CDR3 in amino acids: CASSLRAYEQYF. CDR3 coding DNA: TGTGCCAGCAGTTTGCGGGCCTACGAGCAGTACTTC. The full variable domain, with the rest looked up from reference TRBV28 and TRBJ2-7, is DVKVTQSSRYLVKRTGEKVFLECVQDMDHENMFWYRQDPGLGLRLIYFSYDVKMKEKGDIPEGYSVSREKKERFSLILESASTNQTSMYLCASSLRAYEQYFGPGTRLTVT.

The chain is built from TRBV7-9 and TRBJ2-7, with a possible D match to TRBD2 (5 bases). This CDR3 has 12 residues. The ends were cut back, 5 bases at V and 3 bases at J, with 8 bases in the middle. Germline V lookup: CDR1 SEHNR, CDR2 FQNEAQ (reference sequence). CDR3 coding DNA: TGTGCCAGCAGCCCACGGGGCTACGAGCAGTACTTC. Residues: CASSPRGYEQYF.

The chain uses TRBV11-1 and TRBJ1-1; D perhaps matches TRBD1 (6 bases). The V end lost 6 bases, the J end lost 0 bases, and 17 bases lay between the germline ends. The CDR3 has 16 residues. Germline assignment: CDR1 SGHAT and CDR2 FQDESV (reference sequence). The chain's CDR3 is CASRQGRGRMNTEAFF. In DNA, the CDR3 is TGTGCCAGCAGACAGGGCAGAGGTAGGATGAACACTGAAGCTTTCTTT.

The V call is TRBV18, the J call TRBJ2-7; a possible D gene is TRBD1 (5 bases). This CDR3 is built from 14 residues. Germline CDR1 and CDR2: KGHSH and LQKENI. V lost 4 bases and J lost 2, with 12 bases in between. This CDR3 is CASSLGQGPYEQYF. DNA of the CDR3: TGTGCCAGCTCACTCGGACAAGGGCCCTACGAGCAGTACTTC.

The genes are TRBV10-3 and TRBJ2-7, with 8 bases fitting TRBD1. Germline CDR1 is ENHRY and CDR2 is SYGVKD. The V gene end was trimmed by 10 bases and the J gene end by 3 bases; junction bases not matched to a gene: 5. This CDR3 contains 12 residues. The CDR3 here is CATRTGLYEQYF. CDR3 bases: TGTGCCACTAGGACAGGGCTCTACGAGCAGTACTTC.

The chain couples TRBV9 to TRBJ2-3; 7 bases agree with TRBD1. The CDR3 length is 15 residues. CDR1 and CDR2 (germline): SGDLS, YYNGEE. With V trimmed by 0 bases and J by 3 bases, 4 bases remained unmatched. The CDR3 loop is CASSVARGPTDTQYF. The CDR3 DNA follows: TGTGCCAGCAGCGTAGCGAGGGGGCCAACAGATACGCAGTATTTT. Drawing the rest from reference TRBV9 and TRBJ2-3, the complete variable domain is DSGVTQTPKHLITATGQRVTLRCSPRSGDLSVYWYQQSLDQGLQFLIQYYNGEERAKGNILERFSAQQFPDLHSELNLSSLELGDSALYFCASSVARGPTDTQYFGPGTRLTVL.

In DNA form, the CDR3 reads TGCGCCAGCAGCGAGCTTCAGGGGGAGGCTAACACCGGGGAGCTGTTTTTT. Translated, it gives CASSELQGEANTGELFF. This sequence joins TRBV5-1 and TRBJ2-2; D is possibly TRBD1 (7 bases). The CDR3 length is 17 residues. Trimming left V 4 bases short and J 2 bases short, with 18 bases between. Germline V gene data show CDR1 as SGHRS and CDR2 as YFSETQ.